Following are 18 T cell receptor beta chains from one sample sequenced in a study of blood T cell repertoires in COVID-19. Profiling relied on immunoSEQ multiplex PCR, and the TCRdb table lists in-frame clones only, not all of them. The data show 110,000 to 150,000 clones, about 80% seen once. The source material was PBMCs or T cells enriched from blood (not recorded which). These receptors all come from a woman aged 50 to 60 who had recovered from COVID-19.

The chain uses TRBV6-5 and TRBJ2-3; TRBD1 aligns across 7 bases. The CDR3 is 14 residues long. In germline, CDR1 is MNHEY, CDR2 SVGAGI. V shed 6 bases, J shed 2 bases, and the junction held 5 bases outside the gene matches. In DNA form, the CDR3 reads TGTGCCAGCAGCGGGACAGCCAACACAGATACGCAGTATTTT. Translating it yields CASSGTANTDTQYF.

The chain combines TRBV29-1 with TRBJ2-1; 10 bases are shared with TRBD2. This CDR3 is built from 14 residues. Germline CDR1 SQVTM, CDR2 ANQGSEA. The V and J ends lost 6 bases and 6 bases, in that order; junction bases with no gene match: 8. CDR3 sequence (DNA): TGCAGCGTCTCACTTAGCGGGGGGACCAATGAGCAGTTCTTC. It specifies CSVSLSGGTNEQFF.

The chain combines TRBV5-4 with TRBJ1-6; tentative D call: TRBD1 (6 bases). V dropped 0 bases and J dropped 10 bases, with 14 bases sitting between them. Looked up from germline, CDR1 is SGHNT and CDR2 is YYREEE (reference sequence). The CDR3 covers 15 residues. For the CDR3, the DNA is TGTGCCAGCAGCTTGGGAGGGGCCCAGGGGTCACCCCTCCACTTT. It encodes CASSLGGAQGSPLHF.

The V and J genes are TRBV11-1 and TRBJ2-7; D is uncertain. There are 13 residues in the CDR3. Germline V gene lookup returns CDR1 SGHAT and CDR2 FQDESV (reference sequence). The germline V and J ends were trimmed by 3 bases and 2 bases, with 8 bases remaining between them. CDR3 amino acids: CASSFSPPYEQYV. The CDR3, as DNA: TGTGCCAGCAGCTTTTCTCCTCCCTACGAGCAGTACGTC.

This rearrangement joins TRBV27 to TRBJ1-2; TRBD1 might be the D (6 bases). V shed 0 bases and J shed 6 bases, with 11 bases lying between them. Germline CDR1 and CDR2: MNHEY and SMNVEV (reference sequence). The CDR3 spans 14 residues. Written as DNA, the CDR3 is TGTGCCAGCAGTTTATCGGGGGCGCGGAATGGCTACACCTTC. It is translated as CASSLSGARNGYTF.

The rearrangement links TRBV7-9 to TRBJ1-2; no firm D call. The CDR3 covers 14 residues. Germline CDR1 and CDR2: SEHNR and FQNEAQ (reference sequence). The V end lost 2 bases, the J end lost 3 bases, and 10 bases lay between the germline ends. Written as DNA, the CDR3 is TGTGCCAGCAGCTTAAAGGGAGGTGACTATGGCTACACCTTC. Amino acids: CASSLKGGDYGYTF.

V usage is TRBV7-9 and J usage is TRBJ2-1, with 8 bases identical to TRBD2. Germline V gene lookup returns CDR1 SEHNR and CDR2 FQNEAQ (reference sequence). This CDR3 contains 18 residues. V lost 1 base and J lost 0; bases outside the gene matches: 8. In nucleotides, the CDR3 is TGTGCCAGCAGCTTAGTCGGGGGGGCCCCTTCCTCCTACAATGAGCAGTTCTTC. It encodes CASSLVGGAPSSYNEQFF. The complete variable domain, with remaining parts taken from reference TRBV7-9 and TRBJ2-1, reads DTGVSQNPRHKITKRGQNVTFRCDPISEHNRLYWYRQTLGQGPEFLTYFQNEAQLEKSRLLSDRFSAERPKGSFSTLEIQRTEQGDSAMYLCASSLVGGAPSSYNEQFFGPGTRLTVL.

V is TRBV30 and J is TRBJ2-3; D perhaps matches TRBD2 (5 bases). Germline values: CDR1 GTSNPN, CDR2 SVGIG (reference sequence). This CDR3 comprises 14 residues. Trimming stripped 5 bases from V and 0 bases from J, with 12 bases between. CDR3 residues: CAWGRTPSTDTQYF. CDR3 coding DNA: TGTGCCTGGGGTAGGACTCCTAGCACAGATACGCAGTATTTT.

The chain uses TRBV12-3 or TRBV12-4 and TRBJ1-1, with a tentative D call TRBD1 (5 bases). The CDR3 runs 13 residues. Deletions cut 7 bases from V and 1 base from J, with 10 bases between. Here the CDR3 reads CASIVQGNTEAFF. As DNA, the CDR3 is TGTGCCAGCATCGTTCAGGGGAACACTGAAGCTTTCTTT.

The rearrangement links TRBV18 to TRBJ2-5; the match to TRBD2 covers 9 bases. This CDR3 is built from 16 residues. J gave up 0 bases and V 2 bases, and 4 bases lay outside the gene matches. Germline CDR1 KGHSH, CDR2 LQKENI. CDR3 sequence (DNA): TGTGCCAGCTCACCAGCTAGCGGGGTGTACCAAGAGACCCAGTACTTC. Translation gives CASSPASGVYQETQYF.

This rearrangement joins TRBV19 to TRBJ2-1; 9 positions agree with TRBD2. Losses at the gene ends were 5 bases for V and 9 bases for J; bases not matched to a gene: 8. Germline assignment: CDR1 LNHDA and CDR2 SQIVND (reference sequence). This CDR3 comprises 14 residues. The CDR3 reads CASSFRGGAPEQFF. As DNA, the CDR3 is TGTGCCAGTAGTTTTCGCGGGGGGGCCCCTGAGCAGTTCTTC. The whole variable domain, filled in from reference TRBV19 and TRBJ2-1, reads DGGITQSPKYLFRKEGQNVTLSCEQNLNHDAMYWYRQDPGQGLRLIYYSQIVNDFQKGDIAEGYSVSREKKESFPLTVTSAQKNPTAFYLCASSFRGGAPEQFFGPGTRLTVL.

The V call is TRBV10-3, the J call TRBJ1-1; the D gene is possibly TRBD1 (6 bases). Trimming shortened V by 6 bases and J by 7 bases, and 15 bases separated the two germline ends. Per the germline V gene, CDR1 is ENHRY and CDR2 is SYGVKD. This CDR3 spans 13 amino acids. In DNA form, the CDR3 reads TGTGCCATCAGACCTACAGGGTTGGGTGAAGCTTTCTTT. Its translation is CAIRPTGLGEAFF.

The chain uses TRBV27 and TRBJ1-5, with D possibly matching TRBD1 (5 bases). Germline V gene data show CDR1 as MNHEY and CDR2 as SMNVEV (reference sequence). This CDR3 spans 16 amino acids. Trimming removed 6 bases at V and 0 bases at J, with 15 bases between. CDR3 sequence (DNA): TGTGCCAGCAGAAGCGGGACGGCCTATAGCAATCAGCCCCAGCATTTT. This sequence encodes CASRSGTAYSNQPQHF.

J is TRBJ1-6 and V is TRBV7-9; weak D call: TRBD1 (6 bases). V lost 5 bases and J lost 10, with 12 bases in between. The germline CDR1 and CDR2 sequences are SEHNR and FQNEAQ (reference sequence). This CDR3 comprises 13 residues. In DNA form, the CDR3 reads TGTGCCAGCAGCATCACCAGGGGATCACCCCTCCACTTT. Translated: CASSITRGSPLHF.

This clone has more than one count but fewer than ten. This chain uses TRBV6-5 with TRBJ1-5; 9 nucleotides align to TRBD1. The germline CDR1 and CDR2 sequences are MNHEY and SVGAGI. With V trimmed by 6 bases and J by 4 bases, 4 bases remained unmatched. The CDR3 is 14 amino acids. CDR3 nucleotide sequence: TGTGCCAGCAGGGCGACAGGGGGAAATCAGCCCCAGCATTTT. It is translated as CASRATGGNQPQHF.

The rearrangement joins TRBV15 to TRBJ1-1; the D is unclear. Germline CDR1 is LNHNV and CDR2 is YYDKDF (reference sequence). There are 16 residues in the CDR3. Trimming removed 1 base from V and 4 bases from J, with 16 bases in between. The CDR3 DNA follows: TGTGCCACCAGCAGAGGTTTCGGCGGAGGAAGCACTGAAGCTTTCTTT. As protein: CATSRGFGGGSTEAFF.

This clone was observed a handful of times. V is TRBV19 and J is TRBJ2-6; 8 nucleotides agree with TRBD1. CDR1 is LNHDA, CDR2 SQIVND, per germline (reference sequence). The CDR3 is made up of 16 amino acids. With 7 bases clipped from V and 1 base from J, the junction kept 6 bases outside the gene matches. For the CDR3, the DNA is TGTGCCAGTACCCGACAGGGGTCGTCTGGGGCCAACGTCCTGACTTTC. This translates into CASTRQGSSGANVLTF.

V and J are TRBV5-8 and TRBJ2-1; no definite D call. Per the germline V gene, CDR1 is SGHTS and CDR2 is YDEGEE. The CDR3 contains 16 residues. Trimming pared 0 bases from V and 2 bases from J, leaving 12 bases between. The CDR3 DNA is TGTGCCAGCAGCTTGGTGTCTAGTTTGACCTACAATGAGCAGTTCTTC. Encoded protein: CASSLVSSLTYNEQFF.